This T cell receptor beta chain was observed in a study of shared clonotypes between healthy human individuals. Findings of the study overall: The researchers took only blood, and tissue repertoires probably look different. Limitation of the genetic and exposure-history diversity represented came from the few donors.

The CDR3 totals 15 residues. Germline V gene sequence: CDR1 SGHRS, CDR2 YFSETQ. Between the trimmed V and J ends, which lost 2 bases and 4 bases, there was a span of 13 bases. A note on this clone: Its cognate antigen is unknown.

Healthy HIV-negative adults with no recent acute infections or vaccinations were recruited as donors. The table came from immunoSEQ multiplex PCR; TCRdb's copy has only in-frame clones and leaves some out. The sample has about 2.4 million clones, 85% to 95% seen once. The sample consisted of naive CD4+ T cells sorted from blood. The subset is: CD45RA+ positively selected. The chain carries TRBV5-1 and TRBJ1-5, with D tentatively TRBD1 (5 bases). This receptor was taken from a man younger than 30 in good health. The CDR3 nucleotides are TGCGCCAGCAGCTTTGAGGGGATTGGTAATCAGCCCCAGCATTTT. Translation: CASSFEGIGNQPQHF.